This TCR beta chain comes out of a study of blood T cell repertoires in COVID-19. Study-level background: Samples of COVID-19 (acute and convalescent) were obtained from the United States, Italy and Spain. In each case, the material was cDNA or gDNA derived from T cells, B-cell-depleted T cells, or PBMCs.

Original methodology: How many nucleated cells were present was estimated from reference gene primer amplification. Libraries were prepared by immunoSEQ multiplex PCR; TCRdb keeps only in-frame clonotypes and omits some of them. The V and J calls and clone size come from that table; D and trimming were worked out from the DNA. The data contain about 280,000 clones, approximately 86% of them singletons. This CDR3 has 15 residues. Germline V lookup: CDR1 SGHNT, CDR2 YYREEE (reference sequence). Losses at the gene ends were 4 bases for V and 2 bases for J; bases not matched to a gene: 4. This clone came up once.

The chain links TRBV5-4 to TRBJ2-5; 11 positions agree with TRBD1. Sequenced: peripheral blood. This TCR was sampled from a middle-aged man with active or convalescent COVID-19. The CDR3 loop reads CASSAGDRGQETQYF. The CDR3 DNA reads as TGTGCCAGCAGCGCCGGGGACAGGGGGCAAGAGACCCAGTACTTC.